The T cell receptor beta chain described here comes from a study of blood T cell repertoires in COVID-19 (dated by TCRdb to 2020 to 2021). General notes on the study: Samples covering the acute and convalescent phases of COVID-19 were provided by collaborators in the United States, Italy and Spain. The sample metadata nearly always contained a de-identified subject ID, COVID-19 status, age in years and sex. Samples were obtained from the ongoing ImmuneRACE study (first 160 participants) and from about 1,300 subjects provided by 6 global collaborators. The repertoires were released in a freely available public database meant as a resource for research on the immune response to SARS-CoV-2. Where available, HLA class I and class II types were taken from metadata supplied by the sample provider and were not determined by assay-based typing. Deeply sampled blood TCRbeta repertoires from subjects exposed to, actively infected with, or recovered from COVID-19 were included in the dataset. The material from the prospective study consisted of cDNA or gDNA derived from T cells, B-cell-depleted T cells, or PBMCs. Overall study outcomes, separate from this receptor: The amount of clinical and demographic metadata varied by source and participant and was provided uncurated.

TCRbeta CDR3 regions were amplified from genomic DNA by means of the immunoSEQ Assay, a bias-controlled multiplex PCR. In the paper's pipeline: Within the assay, amplification of reference gene primers was used to estimate how many nucleated cells each sample contained. To quantify the absolute abundance of each unique TCRbeta CDR3 rearrangement, sequence reads were collapsed and filtered. For each sample, productive Simpson clonality was calculated by taking the square root of Simpson's diversity index across productive rearrangements. TCRdb limited this immuneACCESS table to in-frame rearrangements with V and J called. A share of clones is missing; checked studies link under half to unresolved V genes, and the rest is unexplained. V, J and clone size were drawn from that table, and D and trimming were deduced from the DNA. The sample table holds about 260,000 clones, of which approximately 87% were seen once. Clones ranked in the top ten supply 2% to 3% of the sample.

Whole blood was collected in K2EDTA tubes by collaborating institutions according to the institutions' own protocols. For TCRbeta analysis, collaborators shipped samples in one of three forms: frozen whole blood, isolated PBMCs, or DNA extracted from either of those sample types. Worth noting for this clone: No antigen is known for it. The sample holds no much larger clone one base away, and base qualities are not on file.

The germline V end is reduced by 3 bases and the J end by 4 bases; junction bases left unmatched: 4. The germline V gene provides CDR1 SGDLS and CDR2 YYNGEE. Including the terminal cysteine and phenylalanine, the CDR3 comprises 14 residues. Only the CDR3 DNA is retained, 42 bases long and in frame from the first base. This receptor was identified in a woman aged 45-60 years with acute or convalescent COVID-19. The source material was peripheral blood. The chain employs TRBV9 and TRBJ2-3; TRBD2 aligns with 8 central bases. The DNA is TGTGCCAGCAGCGCGAGCGGGAGCCCAGATACGCAGTATTTT. Its protein reads: CASSASGSPDTQYF.